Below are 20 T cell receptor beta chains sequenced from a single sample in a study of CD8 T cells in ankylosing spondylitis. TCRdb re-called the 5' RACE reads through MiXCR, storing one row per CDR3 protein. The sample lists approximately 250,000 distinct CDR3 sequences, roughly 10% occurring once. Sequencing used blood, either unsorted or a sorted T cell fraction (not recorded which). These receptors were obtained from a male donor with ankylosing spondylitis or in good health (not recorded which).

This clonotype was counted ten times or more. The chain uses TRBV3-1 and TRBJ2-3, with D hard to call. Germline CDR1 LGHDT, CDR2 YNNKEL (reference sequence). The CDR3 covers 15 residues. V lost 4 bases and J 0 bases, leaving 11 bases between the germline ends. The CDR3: CASSRSIGSTDTQYF. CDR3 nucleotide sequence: TGTGCCAGCAGCCGGTCTATAGGAAGCACAGATACGCAGTATTTT.

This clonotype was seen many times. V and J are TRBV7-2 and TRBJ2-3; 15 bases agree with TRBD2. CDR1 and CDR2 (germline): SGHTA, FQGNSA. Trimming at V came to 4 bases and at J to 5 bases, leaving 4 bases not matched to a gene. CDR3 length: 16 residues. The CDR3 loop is CASSSGLAGGQDTQYF. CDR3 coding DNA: TGTGCCAGCAGCTCCGGACTAGCGGGAGGGCAAGATACGCAGTATTTT.

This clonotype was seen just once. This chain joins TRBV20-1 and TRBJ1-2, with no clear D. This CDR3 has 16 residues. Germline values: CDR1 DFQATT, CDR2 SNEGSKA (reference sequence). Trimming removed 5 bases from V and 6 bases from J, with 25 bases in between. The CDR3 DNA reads TGCAGTGCTCCCGACGAGGGTGAGGGTATCGTACATGGCTACACCTTC. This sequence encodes CSAPDEGEGIVHGYTF.

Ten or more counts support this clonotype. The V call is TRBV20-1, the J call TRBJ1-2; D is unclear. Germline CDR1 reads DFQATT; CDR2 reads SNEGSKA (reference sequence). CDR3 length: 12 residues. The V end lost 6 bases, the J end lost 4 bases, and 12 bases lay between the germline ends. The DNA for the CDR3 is TGCAGTGCGACCGGGTGGGGCTATGGCTACACCTTC. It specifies CSATGWGYGYTF.

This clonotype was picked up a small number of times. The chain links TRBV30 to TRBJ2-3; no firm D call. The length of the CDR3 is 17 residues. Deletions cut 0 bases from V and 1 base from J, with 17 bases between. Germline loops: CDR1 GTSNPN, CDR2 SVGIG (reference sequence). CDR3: CAWSVEADTSGTDTQYF. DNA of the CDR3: TGTGCCTGGAGTGTAGAAGCAGACACATCGGGCACAGATACGCAGTATTTT.

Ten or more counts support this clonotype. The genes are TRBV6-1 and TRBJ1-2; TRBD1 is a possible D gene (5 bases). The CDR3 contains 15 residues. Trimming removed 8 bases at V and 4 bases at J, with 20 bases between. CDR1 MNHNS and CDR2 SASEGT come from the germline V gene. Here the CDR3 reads CASSPGGGDAYGYTF. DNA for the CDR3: TGTGCCAGCTCCCCGGGTGGGGGTGACGCCTATGGCTACACCTTC.

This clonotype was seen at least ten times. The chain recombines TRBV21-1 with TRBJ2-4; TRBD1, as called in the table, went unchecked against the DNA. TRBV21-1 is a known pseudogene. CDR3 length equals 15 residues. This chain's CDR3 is CASSKKGMAKNIQYF. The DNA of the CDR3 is TGTGCCAGCAGCAAAAAGGGGATGGCCAAAAACATTCAGTACTTC.

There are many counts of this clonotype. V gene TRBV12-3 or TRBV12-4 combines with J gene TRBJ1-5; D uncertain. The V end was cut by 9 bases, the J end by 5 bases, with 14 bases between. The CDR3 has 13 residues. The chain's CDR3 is CASRAPEDQPQHF. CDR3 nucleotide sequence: TGTGCCAGTCGGGCACCAGAGGATCAGCCCCAGCATTTT.

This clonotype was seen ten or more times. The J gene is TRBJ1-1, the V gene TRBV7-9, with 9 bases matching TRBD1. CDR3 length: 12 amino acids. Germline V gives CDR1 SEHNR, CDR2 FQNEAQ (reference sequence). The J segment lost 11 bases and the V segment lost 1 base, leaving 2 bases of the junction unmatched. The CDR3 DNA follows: TGTGCCAGCAGCTTAGGGGACAGGGAGGCTTTCTTT. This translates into CASSLGDREAFF.

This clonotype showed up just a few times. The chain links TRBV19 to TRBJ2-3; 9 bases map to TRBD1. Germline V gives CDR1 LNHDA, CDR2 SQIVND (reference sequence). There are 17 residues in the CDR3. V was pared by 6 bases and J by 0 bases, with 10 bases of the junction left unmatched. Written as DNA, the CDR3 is TGTGCCAGTAGCCCCCTCTGGGGACAGGGAAGCACAGATACGCAGTATTTT. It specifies CASSPLWGQGSTDTQYF.

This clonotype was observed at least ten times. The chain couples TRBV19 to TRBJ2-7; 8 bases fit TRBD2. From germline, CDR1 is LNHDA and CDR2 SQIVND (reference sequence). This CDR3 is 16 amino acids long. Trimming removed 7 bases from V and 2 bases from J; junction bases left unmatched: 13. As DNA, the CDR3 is TGTGCCAGTACCTCGGGAGAAGCGGGGGTACCCTACGAGCAGTACTTC. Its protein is CASTSGEAGVPYEQYF.

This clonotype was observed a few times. CDR3 sequence reads: CSALKGGGSSYEQYF. DNA of the CDR3: TGCAGTGCTCTTAAGGGGGGAGGGAGCTCCTACGAGCAGTACTTC. V is TRBV20-1 and J is TRBJ2-7, with D possibly matching TRBD2 (7 bases). CDR1 is DFQATT, CDR2 SNEGSKA, per germline (reference sequence). CDR3 size: 15 residues. The V end lost 5 bases, the J end lost 0 bases, and 17 bases lay between the germline ends.

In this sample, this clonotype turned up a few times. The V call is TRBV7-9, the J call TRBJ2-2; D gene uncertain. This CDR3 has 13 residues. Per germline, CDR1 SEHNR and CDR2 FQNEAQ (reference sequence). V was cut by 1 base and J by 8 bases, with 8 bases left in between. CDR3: CASSLELRGELFF. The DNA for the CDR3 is TGTGCCAGCAGCTTAGAGCTAAGAGGGGAGCTGTTTTTT.

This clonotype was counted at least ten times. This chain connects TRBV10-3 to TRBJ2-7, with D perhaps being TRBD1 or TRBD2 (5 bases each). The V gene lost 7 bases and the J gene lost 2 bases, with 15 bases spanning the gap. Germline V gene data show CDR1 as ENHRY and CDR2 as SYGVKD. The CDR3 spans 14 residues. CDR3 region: CAITYGMGPYEQYF. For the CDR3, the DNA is TGTGCCATCACCTACGGGATGGGGCCCTACGAGCAGTACTTC.

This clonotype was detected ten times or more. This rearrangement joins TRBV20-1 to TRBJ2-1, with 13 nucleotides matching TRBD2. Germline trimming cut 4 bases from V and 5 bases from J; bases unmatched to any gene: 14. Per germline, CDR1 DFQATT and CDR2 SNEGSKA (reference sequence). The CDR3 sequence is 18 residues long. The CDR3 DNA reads TGCAGTGCTAAATCCCCGGGACTAGCGGGGATTCGGAACAATGAGCAGTTCTTC. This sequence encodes CSAKSPGLAGIRNNEQFF.

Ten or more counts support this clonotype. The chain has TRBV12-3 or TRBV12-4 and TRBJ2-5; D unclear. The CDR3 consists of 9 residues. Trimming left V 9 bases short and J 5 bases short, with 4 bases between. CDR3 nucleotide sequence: TGTGCCAGGAGGGAGACCCAGTACTTC. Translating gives CARRETQYF.

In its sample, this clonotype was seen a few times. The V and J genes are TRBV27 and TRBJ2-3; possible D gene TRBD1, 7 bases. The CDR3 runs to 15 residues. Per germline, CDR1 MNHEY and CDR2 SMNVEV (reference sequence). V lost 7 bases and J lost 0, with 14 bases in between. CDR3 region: CASTDRTTSTDTQYF. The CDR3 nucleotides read TGTGCCAGCACGGACAGGACTACGAGCACAGATACGCAGTATTTT.

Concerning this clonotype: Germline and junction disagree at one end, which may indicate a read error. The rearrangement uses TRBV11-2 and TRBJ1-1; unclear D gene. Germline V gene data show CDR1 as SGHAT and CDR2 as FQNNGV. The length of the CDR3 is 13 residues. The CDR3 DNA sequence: TGTGCCAGCAGCTTAGCGACGGCAGGTGAAGCCTTCTTT. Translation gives CASSLATAGEAFF.

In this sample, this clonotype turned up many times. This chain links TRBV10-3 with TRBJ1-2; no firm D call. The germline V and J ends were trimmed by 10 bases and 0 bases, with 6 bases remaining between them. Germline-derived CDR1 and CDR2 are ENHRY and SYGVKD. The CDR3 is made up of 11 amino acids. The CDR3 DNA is TGTGCCACGGGTACTAACTATGGCTACACCTTC. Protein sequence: CATGTNYGYTF.

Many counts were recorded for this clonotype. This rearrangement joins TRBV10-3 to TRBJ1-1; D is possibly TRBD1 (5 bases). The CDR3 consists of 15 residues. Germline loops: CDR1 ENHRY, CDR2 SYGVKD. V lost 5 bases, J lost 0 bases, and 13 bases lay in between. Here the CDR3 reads CAISPSGRMNTEAFF. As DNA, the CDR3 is TGTGCCATCAGTCCCTCGGGACGGATGAACACTGAAGCTTTCTTT.